Listed below are T cell receptor beta chains from one sample, sequenced in a study of blood T cell repertoires in COVID-19. Measured with immunoSEQ multiplex PCR; TCRdb has only the in-frame clones, and not every one. Of 100,000 or so clones in the sample, around 87% were seen once. Sequencing was done on a sample of peripheral blood. The receptors stem from a human donor in a cohort sampled during active COVID-19. The conserved cysteine and the conserved F or W are not part of the CDR3 here. Each record gives: V gene, J gene, CDR3 protein.

V: TRBV11-3
J: TRBJ2-5
CDR3: ASSPGTARQETQY

V: TRBV18
J: TRBJ2-1
CDR3: ASSPASGSGNEQF

V: TRBV6-5
J: TRBJ2-7
CDR3: ASSYYHRGSYEQY

V: TRBV27
J: TRBJ2-7
CDR3: ASGQGAKYEQY

V: TRBV29-1
J: TRBJ2-7
CDR3: SVEFGAAGGQKHFREYYEQY

V: TRBV3-1/TRBV3-2
J: TRBJ1-6
CDR3: ASSQAIRTGSGSPLH

V: TRBV11-1
J: TRBJ2-1
CDR3: ASSLARGDSYNEQF

V: TRBV12-3/TRBV12-4
J: TRBJ2-1
CDR3: ASSLWGLNPQF

V: TRBV5-4
J: TRBJ1-6
CDR3: ASSQQGYSPLH

V: TRBV28
J: TRBJ1-6
CDR3: ASSLADRGRNSPLH